This TCR beta chain stems from a study of T cell responses to AZD1222 COVID-19 vaccine. CDR3 size: 15 residues. Trimming removed 3 bases at V and 2 bases at J, with 8 bases between. CDR1 is SGHTA, CDR2 FQGNSA, per germline. Method: immunoSEQ multiplex PCR; TCRdb's copy keeps in-frame clones and lacks some. The table lists 120,000 or so clones, 92% of them singletons, with approximately 8% in the top ten. This specimen was peripheral blood, taken 28 days after the second AZD1222 dose. The TCR was taken from an adult who received the AZD1222 COVID-19 vaccine. This chain uses TRBV7-2 with TRBJ2-6; D not certain. The CDR3 sequence: CASSLAVTGANVLTF. In DNA form, the CDR3 reads TGTGCCAGCAGCTTGGCAGTAACTGGGGCCAACGTCCTGACTTTC.